The clone carrying this T cell receptor (beta chain) was seen a handful of times. The data belong to a study of T cells in Graves' hyperthyroidism and ophthalmopathy. Background on the study: At initial diagnosis, before any treatment had begun, peripheral blood was obtained.

CDR3 length: 15 residues. V was pared by 1 base and J by 4 bases, with 9 bases of the junction left unmatched. Germline values: CDR1 GTSNPN, CDR2 SVGIG (reference sequence). TCR beta CDR3 regions were amplified from RNA transcripts. Carried out on the TCR CDR3, a first-round RT-PCR used the HTBI primer set. TCRdb re-derived calls from the multiplex PCR reads in MiXCR, one entry per CDR3 protein. The repertoire holds approximately 490,000 distinct CDR3 sequences, with 22% as singletons. The V and J genes are TRBV30 and TRBJ2-5; 7 bases match TRBD1. This receptor was obtained from a woman between 70 and 85 years old with Graves' ophthalmopathy. Sequenced input: blood. CDR3 amino acids: CAWSEGATGGETQYF. Here the CDR3 DNA reads TGTGCCTGGAGTGAGGGGGCCACCGGTGGAGAGACCCAGTACTTC.